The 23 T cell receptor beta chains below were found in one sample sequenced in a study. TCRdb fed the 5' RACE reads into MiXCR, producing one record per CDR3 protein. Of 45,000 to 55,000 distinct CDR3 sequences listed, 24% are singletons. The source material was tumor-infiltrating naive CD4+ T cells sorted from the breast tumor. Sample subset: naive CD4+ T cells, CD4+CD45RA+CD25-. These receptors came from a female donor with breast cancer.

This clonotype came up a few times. The CDR3 protein is CASSFDRSTDTQYF. The DNA of the CDR3 is TGTGCCAGCAGCTTCGACAGGAGCACAGATACGCAGTATTTT. The rearrangement uses TRBV7-2 and TRBJ2-3; the D gene is possibly TRBD1 (6 bases). Trimming cost V 3 bases and J 0 bases, with 7 bases left between them. This CDR3 has 14 amino acids. Germline CDR1 SGHTA, CDR2 FQGNSA.

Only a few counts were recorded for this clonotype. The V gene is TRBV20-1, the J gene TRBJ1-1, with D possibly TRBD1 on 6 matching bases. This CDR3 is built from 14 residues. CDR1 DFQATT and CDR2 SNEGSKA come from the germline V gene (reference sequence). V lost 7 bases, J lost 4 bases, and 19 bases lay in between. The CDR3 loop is CSVPGQRPFTEAFF. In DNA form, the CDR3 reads TGCAGTGTCCCCGGACAGCGACCTTTCACTGAAGCTTTCTTT.

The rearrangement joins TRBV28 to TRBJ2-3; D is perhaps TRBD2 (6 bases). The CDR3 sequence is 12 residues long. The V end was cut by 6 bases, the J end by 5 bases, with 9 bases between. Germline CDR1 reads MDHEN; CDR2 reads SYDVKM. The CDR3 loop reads CASRRGGDTQYF. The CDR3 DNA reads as TGTGCCAGCAGGAGGGGAGGAGATACGCAGTATTTT.

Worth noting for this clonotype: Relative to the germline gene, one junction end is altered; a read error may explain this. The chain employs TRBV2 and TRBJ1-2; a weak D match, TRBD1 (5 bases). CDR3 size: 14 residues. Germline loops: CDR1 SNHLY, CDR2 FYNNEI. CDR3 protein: CASSEKGFRYDYTF. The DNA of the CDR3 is TGTGCCAGCAGTGAAAAGGGGTTTCGATATGACTACACCTTC.

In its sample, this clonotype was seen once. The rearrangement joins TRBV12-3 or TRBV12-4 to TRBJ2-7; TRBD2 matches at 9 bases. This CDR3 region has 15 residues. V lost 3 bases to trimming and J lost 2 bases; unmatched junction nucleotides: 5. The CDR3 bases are TGTGCCAGCAGTTTCCCTAGCGGGATTCCCTACGAGCAGTACTTC. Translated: CASSFPSGIPYEQYF.

The CDR3 region has the DNA TGTGCCAGCAGCCAAGAAATCACTGATACGCAGTATTTT. Protein: CASSQEITDTQYF. This chain connects TRBV4-2 to TRBJ2-3; no firm D call. Between the trimmed V and J ends, which lost 0 bases and 6 bases, there was a span of 7 bases. The CDR3 is 13 residues long. The V gene's germline CDR1 is LGHNA and CDR2 YNFKEQ.

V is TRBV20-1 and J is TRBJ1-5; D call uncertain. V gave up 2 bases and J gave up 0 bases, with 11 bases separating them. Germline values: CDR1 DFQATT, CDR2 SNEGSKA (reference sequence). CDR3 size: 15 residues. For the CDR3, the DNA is TGCAGTGCTAGAAAGGGCGCGAATAGCAATCAGCCCCAGCATTTT. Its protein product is CSARKGANSNQPQHF.

The CDR3 sequence: CTSSKLPGRPSYEQYF. CDR3 nucleotide sequence: TGTACCAGCAGCAAACTCCCGGGGCGGCCCTCCTACGAGCAGTACTTC. The rearrangement links TRBV21-1 to TRBJ2-7; TRBD1, the table's D call, lacks a check against the DNA. TRBV21-1 is annotated as a pseudogene. CDR3 size: 16 residues.

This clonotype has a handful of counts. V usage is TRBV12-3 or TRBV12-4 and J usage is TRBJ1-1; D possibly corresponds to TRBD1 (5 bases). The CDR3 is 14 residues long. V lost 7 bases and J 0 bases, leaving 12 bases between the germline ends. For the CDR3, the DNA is TGTGCCAGCAATCCAGGGAGGGTGAACACTGAAGCTTTCTTT. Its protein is CASNPGRVNTEAFF.

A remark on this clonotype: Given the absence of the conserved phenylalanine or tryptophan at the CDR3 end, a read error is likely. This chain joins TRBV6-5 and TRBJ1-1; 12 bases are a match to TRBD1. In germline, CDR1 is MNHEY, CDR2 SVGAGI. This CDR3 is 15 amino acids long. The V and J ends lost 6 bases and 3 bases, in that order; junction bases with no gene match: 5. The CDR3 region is CASRGQGAGDTEAFS. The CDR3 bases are TGTGCCAGCAGGGGACAGGGGGCCGGGGACACTGAAGCTTTCTCT.

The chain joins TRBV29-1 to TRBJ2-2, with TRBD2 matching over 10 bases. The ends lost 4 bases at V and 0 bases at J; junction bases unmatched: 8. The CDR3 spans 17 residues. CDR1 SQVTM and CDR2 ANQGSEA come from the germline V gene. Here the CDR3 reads CSVVMGLAPANTGELFF. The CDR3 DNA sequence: TGCAGCGTTGTAATGGGACTAGCGCCCGCGAACACCGGGGAGCTGTTTTTT.

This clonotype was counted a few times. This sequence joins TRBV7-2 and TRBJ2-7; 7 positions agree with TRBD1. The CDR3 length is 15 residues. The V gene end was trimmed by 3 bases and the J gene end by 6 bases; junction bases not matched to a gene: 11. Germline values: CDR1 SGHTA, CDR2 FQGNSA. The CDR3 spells CASSFPTGNRPEQYF. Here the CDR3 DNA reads TGTGCCAGCAGCTTTCCGACAGGGAATCGACCCGAGCAGTACTTC.

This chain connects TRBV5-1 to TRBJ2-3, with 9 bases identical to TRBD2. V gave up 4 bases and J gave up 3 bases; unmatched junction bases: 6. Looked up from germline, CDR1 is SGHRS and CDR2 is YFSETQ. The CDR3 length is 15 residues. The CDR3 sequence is CASSPDLAGTDTQYF. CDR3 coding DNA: TGCGCCAGCAGCCCGGACCTAGCGGGGACAGATACGCAGTATTTT.

As DNA, the CDR3 is TGTGCCACCAGCCAGGGGGGGGATCAAGAGACCCAGTACTTC. Amino acids: CATSQGGDQETQYF. V usage is TRBV15 and J usage is TRBJ2-5, with D possibly being TRBD1 or TRBD2 (7 bases each). Germline values: CDR1 LNHNV, CDR2 YYDKDF (reference sequence). V dropped 5 bases and J dropped 2 bases, with 12 bases sitting between them. This CDR3 contains 14 residues.

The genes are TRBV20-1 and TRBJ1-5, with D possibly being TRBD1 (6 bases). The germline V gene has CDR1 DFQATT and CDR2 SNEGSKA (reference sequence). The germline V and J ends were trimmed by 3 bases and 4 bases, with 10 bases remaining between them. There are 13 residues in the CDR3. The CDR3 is CSASPTGNQPQHF. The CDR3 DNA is TGCAGTGCTAGCCCCACAGGGAATCAGCCCCAGCATTTT.

The CDR3 sequence: CASSLGGHVSYNEQFF. Here the CDR3 DNA reads TGTGCCAGCAGCTTAGGGGGCCATGTCTCCTACAATGAGCAGTTCTTC. This chain links TRBV7-2 with TRBJ2-1; tentative D call: TRBD1 (5 bases). With 1 base removed from V and 0 bases from J, the gap between germline ends came to 10 bases. There are 16 residues in the CDR3. The V gene's germline CDR1 is SGHTA and CDR2 FQGNSA.

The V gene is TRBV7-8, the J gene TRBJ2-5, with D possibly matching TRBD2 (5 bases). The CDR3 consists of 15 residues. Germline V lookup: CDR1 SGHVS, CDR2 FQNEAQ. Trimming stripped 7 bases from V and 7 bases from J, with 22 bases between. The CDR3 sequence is CASTHRAPGSGTQYF. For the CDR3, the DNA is TGTGCCAGCACCCATCGCGCGCCGGGGTCAGGGACCCAGTACTTC.

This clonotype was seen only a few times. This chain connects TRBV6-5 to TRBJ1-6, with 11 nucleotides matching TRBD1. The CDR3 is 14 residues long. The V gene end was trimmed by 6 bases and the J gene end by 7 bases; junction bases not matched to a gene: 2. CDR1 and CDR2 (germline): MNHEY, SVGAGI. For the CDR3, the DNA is TGTGCCAGCAGCGGGACAGGGGGGAATTCACCCCTCCACTTT. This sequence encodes CASSGTGGNSPLHF.

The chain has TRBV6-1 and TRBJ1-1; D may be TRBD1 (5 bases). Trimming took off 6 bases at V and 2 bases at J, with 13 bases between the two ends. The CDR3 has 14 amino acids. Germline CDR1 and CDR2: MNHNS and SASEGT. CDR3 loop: CASRLRGTNTEAFF. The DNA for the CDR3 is TGTGCCAGCAGGCTAAGAGGGACTAACACTGAAGCTTTCTTT.

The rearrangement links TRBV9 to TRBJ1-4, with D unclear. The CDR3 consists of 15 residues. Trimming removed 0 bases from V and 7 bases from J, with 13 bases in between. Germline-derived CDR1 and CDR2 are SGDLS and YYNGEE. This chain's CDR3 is CASSVGSQLSEKLFF. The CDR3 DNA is TGTGCCAGCAGCGTAGGGTCGCAGCTCTCTGAAAAACTGTTTTTT.

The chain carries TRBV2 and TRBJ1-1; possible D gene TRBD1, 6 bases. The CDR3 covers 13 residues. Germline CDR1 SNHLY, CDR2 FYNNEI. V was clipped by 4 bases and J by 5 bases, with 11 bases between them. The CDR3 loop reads CASSAGGRTEAFF. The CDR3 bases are TGTGCCAGCAGTGCGGGGGGGCGTACTGAAGCTTTCTTT.

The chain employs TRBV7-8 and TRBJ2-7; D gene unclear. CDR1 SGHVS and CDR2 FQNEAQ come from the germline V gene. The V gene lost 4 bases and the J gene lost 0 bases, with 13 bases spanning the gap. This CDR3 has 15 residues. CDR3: CASSSSGLSSYEQYF. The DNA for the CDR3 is TGTGCCAGCAGCTCGTCGGGCCTAAGCTCCTACGAGCAGTACTTC.

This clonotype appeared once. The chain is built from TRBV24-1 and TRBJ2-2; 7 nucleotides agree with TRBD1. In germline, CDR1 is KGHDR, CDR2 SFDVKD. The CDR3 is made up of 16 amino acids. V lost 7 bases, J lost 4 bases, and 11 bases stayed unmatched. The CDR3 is CATSGTQGVVTGELFF. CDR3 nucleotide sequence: TGTGCCACCAGCGGGACCCAGGGGGTGGTCACCGGGGAGCTGTTTTTT.